The clone carrying this T cell receptor beta chain was counted between two and nine times. The antigen is unknown. These data originate in a study of T cells in Graves' hyperthyroidism and ophthalmopathy. Study-wide points: Peripheral blood also featured most of the thyroid clonotypes expanded above 0.001.

Individuals with ophthalmopathy presented a Clinical Activity Score of at least 3, a NOSPECS grade of at least 4 and a duration under 3 months. The study left out patients who had uncontrolled infection, other autoimmune disease, pregnancy or lactation. This CDR3 has 15 residues. V was trimmed by 1 base and J by 10 bases, leaving 20 bases between them. Germline-derived CDR1 and CDR2 are GTSNPN and SVGIG (reference sequence). There were TCR beta CDR3 regions amplified from RNA transcripts. During a first-round RT-PCR of the TCR CDR3, the HTBI primer set was used. TCRdb re-analysed the multiplex PCR reads in MiXCR, keeping a single row per CDR3 protein. The sample carries about 370,000 distinct CDR3 sequences, roughly 15% recorded once.

The clonotype was recovered from an older woman with Graves' ophthalmopathy. Sequenced: blood. The chain recombines TRBV30 with TRBJ2-1, with D perhaps TRBD2 (6 bases). The CDR3 region has the DNA TGTGCCTGGAGTGAAGTTGGCGTGGGGGGTTTGGAGCAGTTCTTC. Translating gives CAWSEVGVGGLEQFF.